One TCR beta chain is described in this entry. TCRdb's copy holds only in-frame clones and misses some; the assay was immunoSEQ multiplex PCR. The table lists roughly 150,000 clones, roughly 80% of them singletons. These data come from a study of blood T cell repertoires in COVID-19. Study context: Collection of acute and convalescent COVID-19 samples took place in the United States, Italy and Spain. T cells, B-cell-depleted T cells, or PBMCs supplied cDNA or gDNA.

V lost 4 bases to trimming and J lost 5 bases, with 14 bases between them. CDR1 is KGHSH and CDR2 is LQKENI in the germline V gene. This CDR3 contains 14 residues. The source of this sequence is a woman of 80 years or more with acute or convalescent COVID-19. Sequencing input: peripheral blood. The chain uses TRBV18 and TRBJ1-2; possible D gene TRBD1, 6 bases. The CDR3 protein is CASSLRQEAYGYTF. The CDR3 nucleotides are TGTGCCAGCTCACTCCGACAGGAGGCATATGGCTACACCTTC.